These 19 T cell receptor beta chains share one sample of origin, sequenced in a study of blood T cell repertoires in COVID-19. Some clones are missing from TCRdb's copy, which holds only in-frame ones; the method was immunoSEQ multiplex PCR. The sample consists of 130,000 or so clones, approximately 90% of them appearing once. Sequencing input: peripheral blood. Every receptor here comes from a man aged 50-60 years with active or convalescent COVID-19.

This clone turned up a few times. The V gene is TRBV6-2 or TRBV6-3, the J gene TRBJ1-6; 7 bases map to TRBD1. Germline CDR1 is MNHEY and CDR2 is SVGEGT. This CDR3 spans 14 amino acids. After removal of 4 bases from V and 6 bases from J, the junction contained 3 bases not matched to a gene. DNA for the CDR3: TGTGCCAGCAGTTTGGACAGGACTAATTCACCCCTCCACTTT. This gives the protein CASSLDRTNSPLHF.

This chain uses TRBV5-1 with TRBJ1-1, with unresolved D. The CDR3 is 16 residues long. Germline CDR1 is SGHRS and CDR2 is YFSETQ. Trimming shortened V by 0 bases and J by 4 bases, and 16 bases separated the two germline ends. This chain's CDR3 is CASSLDGGGGGTEAFF. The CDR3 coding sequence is TGCGCCAGCAGCTTGGACGGCGGAGGAGGCGGCACTGAAGCTTTCTTT.

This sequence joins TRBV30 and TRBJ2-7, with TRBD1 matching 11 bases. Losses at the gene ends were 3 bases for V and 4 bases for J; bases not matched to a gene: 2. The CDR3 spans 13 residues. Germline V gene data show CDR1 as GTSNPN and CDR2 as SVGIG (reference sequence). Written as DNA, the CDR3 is TGTGCCTGGAGGGACAGGGGGCTGTACGAGCAGTACTTC. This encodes CAWRDRGLYEQYF.

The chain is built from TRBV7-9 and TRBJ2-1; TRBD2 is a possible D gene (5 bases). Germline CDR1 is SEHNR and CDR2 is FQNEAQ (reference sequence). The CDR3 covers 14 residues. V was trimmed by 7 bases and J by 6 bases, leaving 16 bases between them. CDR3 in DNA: TGTGCCAGCACAGAGGAGCTAGCAACCAATGAGCAGTTCTTC. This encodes CASTEELATNEQFF.

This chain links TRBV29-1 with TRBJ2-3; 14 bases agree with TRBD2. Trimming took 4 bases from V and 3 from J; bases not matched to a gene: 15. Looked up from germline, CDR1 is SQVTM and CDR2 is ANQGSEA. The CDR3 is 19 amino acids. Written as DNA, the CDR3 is TGCAGCGTTGTCGTTGGGGGACTAGCGGGAGCAGGGGGGACAGATACGCAGTATTTT. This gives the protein CSVVVGGLAGAGGTDTQYF.

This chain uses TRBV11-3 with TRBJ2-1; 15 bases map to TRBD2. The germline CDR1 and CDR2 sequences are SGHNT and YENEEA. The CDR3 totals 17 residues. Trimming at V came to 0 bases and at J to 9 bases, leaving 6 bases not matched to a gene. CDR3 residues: CASSLDRGLAGGIEQFF. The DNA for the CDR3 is TGTGCCAGCAGCTTAGATCGGGGACTAGCGGGAGGTATTGAGCAGTTCTTC.

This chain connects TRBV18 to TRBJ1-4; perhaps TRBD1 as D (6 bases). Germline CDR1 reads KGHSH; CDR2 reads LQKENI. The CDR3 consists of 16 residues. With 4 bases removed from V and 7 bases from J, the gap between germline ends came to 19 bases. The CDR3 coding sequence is TGTGCCAGCTCACTCACCGAGGGGGTATTGGGTGAAAAACTGTTTTTT. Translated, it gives CASSLTEGVLGEKLFF.

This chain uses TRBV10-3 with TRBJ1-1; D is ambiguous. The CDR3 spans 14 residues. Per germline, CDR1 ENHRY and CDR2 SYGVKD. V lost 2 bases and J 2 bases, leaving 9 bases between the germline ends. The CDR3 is CAISEEVPNTEAFF. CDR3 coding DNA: TGTGCCATCAGTGAGGAGGTCCCCAACACTGAAGCTTTCTTT.

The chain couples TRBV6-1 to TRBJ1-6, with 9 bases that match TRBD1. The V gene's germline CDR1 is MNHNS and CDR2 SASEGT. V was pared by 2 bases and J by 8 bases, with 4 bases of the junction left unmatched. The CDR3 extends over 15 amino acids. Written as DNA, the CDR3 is TGTGCCAGCAGTGAACCGGGACAGGGATATTCACCCCTCCACTTT. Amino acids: CASSEPGQGYSPLHF.

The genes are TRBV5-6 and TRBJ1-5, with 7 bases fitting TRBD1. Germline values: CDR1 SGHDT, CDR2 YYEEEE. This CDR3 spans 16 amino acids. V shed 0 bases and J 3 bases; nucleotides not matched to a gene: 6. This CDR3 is CASSLADTGDNQPQHF. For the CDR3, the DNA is TGTGCCAGCAGCTTGGCCGACACAGGGGACAATCAGCCCCAGCATTTT. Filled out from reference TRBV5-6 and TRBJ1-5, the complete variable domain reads DAGVTQSPTHLIKTRGQQVTLRCSPKSGHDTVSWYQQALGQGPQFIFQYYEEEERQRGNFPDRFSGHQFPNYSSELNVNALLLGDSALYLCASSLADTGDNQPQHFGDGTRLSIL.

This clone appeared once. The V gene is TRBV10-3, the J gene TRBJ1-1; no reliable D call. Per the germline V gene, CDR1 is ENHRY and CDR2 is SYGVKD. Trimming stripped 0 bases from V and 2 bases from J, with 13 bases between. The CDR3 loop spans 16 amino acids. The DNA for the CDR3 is TGTGCCATCAGTGAGTCTAATCGGGGTTTAAACACTGAAGCTTTCTTT. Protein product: CAISESNRGLNTEAFF.

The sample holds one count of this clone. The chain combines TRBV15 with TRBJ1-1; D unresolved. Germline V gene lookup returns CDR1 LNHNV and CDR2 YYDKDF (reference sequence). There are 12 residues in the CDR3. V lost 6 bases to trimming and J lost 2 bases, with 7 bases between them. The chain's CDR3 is CATSNPNTEAFF. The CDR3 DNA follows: TGTGCCACCAGTAATCCTAACACTGAAGCTTTCTTT.

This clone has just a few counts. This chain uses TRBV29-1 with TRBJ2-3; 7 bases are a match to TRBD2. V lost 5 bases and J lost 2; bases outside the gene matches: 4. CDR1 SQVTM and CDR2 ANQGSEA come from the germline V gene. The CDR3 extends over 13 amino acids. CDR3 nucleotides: TGCAGCGTTAATAGCGGGTACACAGATACGCAGTATTTT. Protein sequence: CSVNSGYTDTQYF.

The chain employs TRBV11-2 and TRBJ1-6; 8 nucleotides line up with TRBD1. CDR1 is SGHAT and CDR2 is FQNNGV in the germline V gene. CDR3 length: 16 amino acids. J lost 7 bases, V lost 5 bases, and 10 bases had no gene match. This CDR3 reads CASSLLRTGSNSPLHF. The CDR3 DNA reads TGTGCCAGCAGCCTACTTCGGACAGGGTCGAATTCACCCCTCCACTTT.

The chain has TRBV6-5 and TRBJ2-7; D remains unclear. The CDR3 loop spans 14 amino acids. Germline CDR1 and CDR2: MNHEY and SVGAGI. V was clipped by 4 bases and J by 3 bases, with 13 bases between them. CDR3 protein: CASSSSSKLYEQYF. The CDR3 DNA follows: TGTGCCAGCAGTTCCTCGAGCAAACTCTACGAGCAGTACTTC.

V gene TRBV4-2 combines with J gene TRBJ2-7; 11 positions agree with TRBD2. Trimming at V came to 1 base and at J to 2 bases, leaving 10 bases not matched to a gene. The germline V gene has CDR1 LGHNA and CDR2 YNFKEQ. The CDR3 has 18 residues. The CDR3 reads CASSQVRSLAGGAYEQYF. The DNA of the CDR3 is TGTGCCAGCAGCCAAGTTAGGAGCCTAGCGGGAGGAGCCTACGAGCAGTACTTC.

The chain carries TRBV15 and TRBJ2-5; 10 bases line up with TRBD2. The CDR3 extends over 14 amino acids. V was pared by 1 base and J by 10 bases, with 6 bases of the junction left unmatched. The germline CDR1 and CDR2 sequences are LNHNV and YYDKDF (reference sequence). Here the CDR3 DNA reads TGTGCCACCAGCAGAGGGCCTAGCGGGAGATTCCAGTACTTC. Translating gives CATSRGPSGRFQYF.

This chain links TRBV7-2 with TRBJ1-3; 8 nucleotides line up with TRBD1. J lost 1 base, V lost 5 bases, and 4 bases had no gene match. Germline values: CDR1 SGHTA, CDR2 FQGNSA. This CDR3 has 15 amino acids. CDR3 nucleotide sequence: TGTGCCAGCAGCGGACGGACAGGGTCTGGAAACACCATATATTTT. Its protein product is CASSGRTGSGNTIYF. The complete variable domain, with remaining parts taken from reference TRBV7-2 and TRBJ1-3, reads GAGVSQSPSNKVTEKGKDVELRCDPISGHTALYWYRQSLGQGLEFLIYFQGNSAPDKSGLPSDRFSAERTGGSVSTLTIQRTQQEDSAVYLCASSGRTGSGNTIYFGEGSWLTVV.

DNA for the CDR3: TGTGCCAGCAGCTTAGAGTACTCCAATGAGCAGTTCTTC. This translates into CASSLEYSNEQFF. This chain uses TRBV11-3 with TRBJ2-1, with D uncertain. V was cut by 0 bases and J by 6 bases, with 6 bases left in between. CDR3 length equals 13 residues. Germline V gene data show CDR1 as SGHNT and CDR2 as YENEEA.